This T cell receptor beta chain was identified in a study of blood T cell repertoires in COVID-19 (dated by TCRdb to the early 2020s). Concerning the study at large: Samples covering the acute and convalescent phases of COVID-19 were provided by collaborators in the United States, Italy and Spain. Where available, HLA class I and class II types were obtained from metadata supplied by the sample provider rather than from assay-based typing. The prospective study material was composed of cDNA or gDNA derived from T cells, B-cell-depleted T cells, or PBMCs. The dataset comprised deeply sampled blood TCRbeta repertoires from subjects exposed to, actively infected with, or recovered from COVID-19. The samples were drawn from the first 160 participants of the ongoing ImmuneRACE study and from 950 to 1,500 subjects provided by 6 global collaborators. The sample metadata nearly always contained a de-identified subject ID, COVID-19 status, age in years and sex. The repertoires were made available in a free public database intended to serve as a resource for research on the immune response to SARS-CoV-2.

The investigation overall reported the following: Clinical and demographic metadata were provided uncurated, with the amount varying by source and participant.

TCRbeta CDR3 regions were amplified from genomic DNA by means of the immunoSEQ Assay, a bias-controlled multiplex PCR. The source study handled its data this way. Nucleated cell counts per sample were estimated from amplification of reference gene primers within the assay. Sequence reads were collapsed and filtered to measure the absolute abundance of every unique TCRbeta CDR3 rearrangement. For each sample, productive Simpson clonality was calculated as the square root of Simpson's diversity index over productive rearrangements. TCRdb mirrors the immuneACCESS table, restricted to in-frame sequences. Some clones are absent from its copies; in checked studies, under half trace to an unresolved V gene, and the reason for the others is unknown. Clone size and V and J calls were adopted from that table, with D and trimming inferred from the DNA. In all, the sample holds around 70,000 clones, and roughly 84% of those were seen once. The ten largest account for 29% of the sample.

The CDR1 and CDR2 encoded by the germline V gene are MGHRA and YSYEKL. There are 11 amino acids in the CDR3, from cysteine to phenylalanine inclusive. The only DNA kept is the CDR3, 33 bases in frame from the first base. The junction shows trimming of 3 bases on V and 9 bases on J, plus 8 bases between the germline ends. Collaborating institutions collected whole blood in K2EDTA tubes following their own protocols. For TCRbeta analysis, collaborators shipped samples in one of three forms: frozen whole blood, isolated PBMCs, or DNA extracted from either of those sample types. With respect to this clone: Its recognized antigen is unknown. Per-nucleotide qualities are absent, and no much larger clonotype sits a single base away.

This TCR was recovered from a woman of 80 years or more with active or convalescent COVID-19. Material for sequencing was peripheral blood. This receptor chain uses TRBV4-1 and TRBJ1-2; no confident D gene assignment can be made. The DNA is TGCGCCAGCAGCCACTCAGGCAGCTACACCTTC. Its product reads: CASSHSGSYTF.